The 15 T cell receptor beta chains below come from one sample, sequenced in a study of T cells after yellow fever vaccination. MiXCR, run by TCRdb on the 5' RACE reads, gives a single entry per CDR3 protein. The profile shows 500,000 to 550,000 distinct CDR3 sequences, 21% of them singletons. Sequenced material: PBMCs, taken roughly 20 days after the first yellow fever vaccination. All receptors come from a man younger than 35 who received the YFV17D yellow fever vaccine.

This clonotype was seen more than once but under ten times. V is TRBV7-2 and J is TRBJ2-7, with D maybe TRBD2 (5 bases). The CDR3 loop spans 14 amino acids. Trimming took off 5 bases at V and 0 bases at J, with 11 bases between the two ends. The germline gives CDR1 SGHTA, CDR2 FQGNSA. The CDR3 nucleotides are TGTGCCAGCAGCAAGGACTGGAGCTCCTACGAGCAGTACTTC. Translating it yields CASSKDWSSYEQYF.

This clonotype was detected a few times. This chain joins TRBV3-1 and TRBJ1-4; D remains ambiguous. The CDR3 has 13 residues. Germline V gene data show CDR1 as LGHDT and CDR2 as YNNKEL (reference sequence). Trimming shortened V by 5 bases and J by 8 bases, and 12 bases separated the two germline ends. The CDR3: CASSVTSGEKLFF. CDR3 sequence (DNA): TGTGCCAGCAGCGTGACCTCGGGGGAAAAACTGTTTTTT.

V usage is TRBV27 and J usage is TRBJ1-6; a possible D gene is TRBD1 (6 bases). The length of the CDR3 is 17 residues. V dropped 3 bases and J dropped 0 bases, with 12 bases sitting between them. CDR1 and CDR2 from the germline V gene are MNHEY and SMNVEV (reference sequence). The CDR3 reads CASSFDRRSSYNSPLHF. In nucleotides, the CDR3 is TGTGCCAGCAGTTTTGACAGGAGAAGCTCCTATAATTCACCCCTCCACTTT.

This sequence joins TRBV20-1 and TRBJ2-3, with unresolved D. The CDR3 loop spans 13 amino acids. With 5 bases removed from V and 2 bases from J, the gap between germline ends came to 11 bases. Germline lookup yields CDR1 DFQATT and CDR2 SNEGSKA (reference sequence). CDR3 nucleotide sequence: TGCAGTGCTTCGACAAGGAACACAGATACGCAGTATTTT. It codes for CSASTRNTDTQYF.

The chain has TRBV12-3 or TRBV12-4 and TRBJ1-5; no firm D call. V was cut by 0 bases and J by 7 bases, with 25 bases left in between. The CDR3 is 19 residues long. The CDR3 DNA follows: TGTGCCAGCAGTTTAGCCCCCTCTCGGGCCTCCCAAGGTCGGCAGCCCCAGCATTTT. It yields the protein CASSLAPSRASQGRQPQHF.

This clonotype was found many times. The genes are TRBV9 and TRBJ2-3; D ambiguous. The CDR3 is 12 residues long. V dropped 4 bases and J dropped 5 bases, with 8 bases sitting between them. CDR1 SGDLS and CDR2 YYNGEE come from the germline V gene. The CDR3 reads CASSQVRDTQYF. Written as DNA, the CDR3 is TGTGCCAGCAGCCAAGTTAGAGATACGCAGTATTTT.

The J gene is TRBJ2-5, the V gene TRBV15; no firm D call. Trimming left V 5 bases short and J 3 bases short, with 13 bases between. The germline V gene encodes CDR1 LNHNV and CDR2 YYDKDF (reference sequence). The CDR3 runs 14 residues. CDR3 nucleotide sequence: TGTGCCACCAGCGAATGGCGGCCCAAAGAGACCCAGTACTTC. Translated, it gives CATSEWRPKETQYF.

This clonotype was counted only a few times. The rearrangement uses TRBV7-8 and TRBJ2-7, with TRBD1 matching 8 bases. CDR3 length: 17 amino acids. Per germline, CDR1 SGHVS and CDR2 FQNEAQ. The V gene end was trimmed by 5 bases and the J gene end by 2 bases; junction bases not matched to a gene: 14. The DNA for the CDR3 is TGTGCCAGCAGCGAAACATGGGACAGGCCAAATGCCTACGAGCAGTACGTC. Protein product: CASSETWDRPNAYEQYV.

In this sample, this clonotype turned up many times. The gene calls are TRBV7-9 and TRBJ2-1, with no clear D. Germline loops: CDR1 SEHNR, CDR2 FQNEAQ (reference sequence). The CDR3 is 11 residues long. V lost 1 base and J lost 8, with 3 bases in between. The CDR3 DNA is TGTGCCAGCAGCTTAGTGGATGAGCAGTTCTTC. Amino acids: CASSLVDEQFF.

This clonotype came up many times. The chain links TRBV12-3 or TRBV12-4 to TRBJ2-6; D is possibly TRBD2 (5 bases). The CDR3 consists of 14 residues. The ends were cut back, 5 bases at V and 1 base at J, with 6 bases in the middle. CDR3 loop: CASSEGSGANVLTF. The CDR3 nucleotides read TGTGCCAGCAGTGAGGGTTCTGGGGCCAACGTCCTGACTTTC.

The chain is built from TRBV4-3 and TRBJ2-7; TRBD2 agrees at 10 bases. The CDR3 length is 17 residues. V was clipped by 0 bases and J by 4 bases; unmatched bases: 9. Germline CDR1 is LGHNA and CDR2 is YSLEER. The CDR3: CASSQDRQRGGGYEQYF. DNA for the CDR3: TGCGCCAGCAGCCAAGATCGTCAGCGGGGGGGCGGGTACGAGCAGTACTTC.

V is TRBV7-9 and J is TRBJ2-7; the D gene could be TRBD1 or TRBD2 (5 bases each). This CDR3 contains 15 residues. Between the trimmed V and J ends, which lost 3 bases and 6 bases, there was a span of 18 bases. CDR1 and CDR2 (germline): SEHNR, FQNEAQ (reference sequence). Here the CDR3 DNA reads TGTGCCAGCAGCTTCCATACGTACGGGGACGGCGAGCAGTACGTC. Its protein product is CASSFHTYGDGEQYV.

The chain has TRBV5-1 and TRBJ1-5; 7 bases map to TRBD1. Losses at the gene ends were 4 bases for V and 6 bases for J; bases not matched to a gene: 10. CDR3 length: 15 residues. Germline CDR1 SGHRS, CDR2 YFSETQ. The DNA of the CDR3 is TGCGCCAGCAGCCTGCAGGGGGGCGGGGGTCAGCCCCAGCATTTT. Protein sequence: CASSLQGGGGQPQHF.

The genes are TRBV10-3 and TRBJ2-1, with 7 nucleotides matching TRBD1. The CDR3 covers 20 residues. Germline assignment: CDR1 ENHRY and CDR2 SYGVKD. The V gene end was trimmed by 5 bases and the J gene end by 8 bases; junction bases not matched to a gene: 27. CDR3 amino acids: CAISPGPGQEILSGVDEQFF. The CDR3 DNA reads as TGTGCCATCAGTCCTGGCCCCGGACAGGAGATCCTGAGTGGGGTGGATGAGCAGTTCTTC.

This clonotype occurred many times. The chain is built from TRBV20-1 and TRBJ2-2, with a possible D match to TRBD1 (5 bases). CDR3 length: 13 residues. Trimming removed 5 bases at V and 5 bases at J, with 12 bases between. Germline values: CDR1 DFQATT, CDR2 SNEGSKA (reference sequence). The CDR3 region has the DNA TGCAGTGCTCCCGACAGTAGAACCGGGGAGCTGTTTTTT. Protein sequence: CSAPDSRTGELFF.